This is a list of T cell receptor beta chains from one sample in a study of cytomegalovirus exposure and HLA in healthy donors. Profiling relied on immunoSEQ multiplex PCR, and the TCRdb table lists in-frame clones only, not all of them. The table lists 100,000 to 150,000 clones, 89% of them singletons. Specimen: PBMCs. Source of these receptors: a woman aged 18-29 years in good health and CMV-seronegative. Each CDR3 is given with its conserved first and last residue. D genes are given only for firm matches. Part of the rows lack a size; the others show once, few, many or a class for expanded clones.

d_gene: TRBD1; abundance: -; v_gene: TRBV6-6; j_gene: TRBJ2-1; CDR3nt: TGTGCCAGCAGTTACTCAGGACAGGGGGCGATCAATGAGCAGTTCTTC; CDR3aa: CASSYSGQGAINEQFF
d_gene: -; abundance: -; v_gene: TRBV6-5; j_gene: TRBJ1-2; CDR3nt: TGTGCCACCCGGGACATCCACTATGGCTACACCTTC; CDR3aa: CATRDIHYGYTF
d_gene: TRBD2; abundance: -; v_gene: TRBV7-2; j_gene: TRBJ2-1; CDR3nt: TGTGCCAGCAGCGTACGGCCGGGACTAGCGGTTCTCAATGAGCAGTTCTTC; CDR3aa: CASSVRPGLAVLNEQFF
d_gene: TRBD2; abundance: -; v_gene: TRBV4-1; j_gene: TRBJ2-1; CDR3nt: TGCGCCAGCAGCTCAGGACTAGCGGGGTACAATGAGCAGTTCTTC; CDR3aa: CASSSGLAGYNEQFF
d_gene: TRBD2; abundance: -; v_gene: TRBV27; j_gene: TRBJ2-1; CDR3nt: TGTGCCAGCAGTCCCCGGACTAGCGGGAACATAGATAATGAGCAGTTCTTC; CDR3aa: CASSPRTSGNIDNEQFF
d_gene: TRBD1; abundance: -; v_gene: TRBV30; j_gene: TRBJ1-5; CDR3nt: TGTGCCTGGGGGATCGGGACAGATCGAGCGGGGCCCCAGCATTTT; CDR3aa: CAWGIGTDRAGPQHF
d_gene: -; abundance: once; v_gene: TRBV7-6; j_gene: TRBJ2-6; CDR3nt: TGTGCCAGCAGCTTAGCGGGAGTTAGCTCTGGGGCCAACGTCCTGACTTTC; CDR3aa: CASSLAGVSSGANVLTF
d_gene: -; abundance: -; v_gene: TRBV30; j_gene: TRBJ1-5; CDR3nt: TGTGCCTGGAGCAGGGGTAGCAATCAGCCCCAGCATTTT; CDR3aa: CAWSRGSNQPQHF
d_gene: -; abundance: -; v_gene: TRBV30; j_gene: TRBJ2-2; CDR3nt: TGTGCCTGGAGTACAGAGCCCGGGGAGCTGTTTTTT; CDR3aa: CAWSTEPGELFF
d_gene: -; abundance: -; v_gene: TRBV11-2; j_gene: TRBJ1-4; CDR3nt: TGTGCCAGCAGCTCATGGGGCGAGGGTCGGGGGGAAAAACTGTTTTTT; CDR3aa: CASSSWGEGRGEKLFF
d_gene: TRBD1; abundance: -; v_gene: TRBV5-1; j_gene: TRBJ2-7; CDR3nt: TGCGCCAGCAGGTGGCTGGGACAGTACTACGAGCAGTACTTC; CDR3aa: CASRWLGQYYEQYF
d_gene: -; abundance: -; v_gene: TRBV18; j_gene: TRBJ2-6; CDR3nt: TGTGCCAGCTCACCAATCAGTCGCTCTGGGGCCAACGTCCTGACTTTC; CDR3aa: CASSPISRSGANVLTF
d_gene: -; abundance: -; v_gene: TRBV6-1; j_gene: TRBJ2-2; CDR3nt: TGTGCCAGCGATAAAGTAGCCTTAGACACCGGGGAGCTGTTTTTT; CDR3aa: CASDKVALDTGELFF
d_gene: -; abundance: -; v_gene: TRBV10-3; j_gene: TRBJ1-1; CDR3nt: TGTGCCATCGCACCTCAGGGGATGGCTGAAGCTTTCTTT; CDR3aa: CAIAPQGMAEAFF
d_gene: TRBD2; abundance: -; v_gene: TRBV11-2; j_gene: TRBJ2-1; CDR3nt: TGTGCCAGCAGCTCCATCAATCAAGCGGGGGGACCATATGAGCAGTTCTTC; CDR3aa: CASSSINQAGGPYEQFF
d_gene: -; abundance: -; v_gene: TRBV30; j_gene: TRBJ1-5; CDR3nt: TGTGCCTGGAGTGGAGGAGGGCCTCAGCCCCAGCATTTT; CDR3aa: CAWSGGGPQPQHF
d_gene: TRBD1; abundance: -; v_gene: TRBV19; j_gene: TRBJ1-1; CDR3nt: TGTGCCAGTAGTGCCGGGACAGGGTGGACTGAAGCTTTCTTT; CDR3aa: CASSAGTGWTEAFF
d_gene: TRBD1; abundance: -; v_gene: TRBV2; j_gene: TRBJ2-5; CDR3nt: TGTGCCAGCAGCCGTGGACAGGGGGATTGGGAGACCCAGTACTTC; CDR3aa: CASSRGQGDWETQYF
d_gene: -; abundance: -; v_gene: TRBV2; j_gene: TRBJ2-5; CDR3nt: TGTGCCAGCAGTGAGGGGGGTCCTACGCCTCAGTACTTC; CDR3aa: CASSEGGPTPQYF
d_gene: TRBD1; abundance: -; v_gene: TRBV2; j_gene: TRBJ2-1; CDR3nt: TGTGCCAGTGAGGACAGGGTCAACGATGAGCAGTTCTTC; CDR3aa: CASEDRVNDEQFF
d_gene: -; abundance: once; v_gene: TRBV2; j_gene: TRBJ2-2; CDR3nt: TGTGCCAGCAGTGGACAGAAAGGGAACACCGGGGAGCTGTTTTTT; CDR3aa: CASSGQKGNTGELFF
d_gene: -; abundance: -; v_gene: TRBV7-9; j_gene: TRBJ2-3; CDR3nt: TGTGCCAGCAGCTTAGTCCTCACAGATACGCAGTATTTT; CDR3aa: CASSLVLTDTQYF
d_gene: TRBD1; abundance: many; v_gene: TRBV7-9; j_gene: TRBJ1-2; CDR3nt: TGTGCCAGCAGCTTGGCCCGGGACAGGGTATTCTACACCTTC; CDR3aa: CASSLARDRVFYTF
d_gene: -; abundance: -; v_gene: TRBV7-9; j_gene: TRBJ2-5; CDR3nt: TGTGCCAGCAGCTTTTTGAGGCTAGCAGAAGAGACCCAGTACTTC; CDR3aa: CASSFLRLAEETQYF
d_gene: -; abundance: -; v_gene: TRBV6-5; j_gene: TRBJ1-3; CDR3nt: TGTGCCAGCAGTAGGACAGAATCTGGAAACACCATATATTTT; CDR3aa: CASSRTESGNTIYF
d_gene: -; abundance: -; v_gene: TRBV30; j_gene: TRBJ1-3; CDR3nt: TGTGCCTGGGGATCAGGGGTCGGAAACACCATATATTTT; CDR3aa: CAWGSGVGNTIYF
d_gene: TRBD1; abundance: -; v_gene: TRBV27; j_gene: TRBJ2-1; CDR3nt: TGTGCCAGCAGTTTCGGGACAGGGGCCTACAATGAGCAGTTCTTC; CDR3aa: CASSFGTGAYNEQFF